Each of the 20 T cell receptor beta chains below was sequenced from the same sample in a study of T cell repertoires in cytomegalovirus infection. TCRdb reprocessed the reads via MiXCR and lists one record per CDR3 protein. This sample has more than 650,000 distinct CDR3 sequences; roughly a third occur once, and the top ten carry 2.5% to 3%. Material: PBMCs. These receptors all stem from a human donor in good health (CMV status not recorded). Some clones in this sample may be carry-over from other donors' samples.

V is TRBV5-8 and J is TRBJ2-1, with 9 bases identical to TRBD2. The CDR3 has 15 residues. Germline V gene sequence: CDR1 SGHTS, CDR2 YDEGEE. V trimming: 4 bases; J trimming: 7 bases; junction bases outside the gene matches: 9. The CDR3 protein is CASSQAGGARNEQFF. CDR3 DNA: TGTGCCAGCAGCCAAGCGGGGGGTGCTAGAAATGAGCAGTTCTTC.

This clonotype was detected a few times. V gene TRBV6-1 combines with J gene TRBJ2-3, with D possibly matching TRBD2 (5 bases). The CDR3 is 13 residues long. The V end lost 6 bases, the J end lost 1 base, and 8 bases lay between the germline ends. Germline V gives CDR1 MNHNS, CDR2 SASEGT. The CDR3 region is CASRRAGTDTQYF. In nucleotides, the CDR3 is TGTGCCAGCAGGAGGGCCGGCACAGATACGCAGTATTTT.

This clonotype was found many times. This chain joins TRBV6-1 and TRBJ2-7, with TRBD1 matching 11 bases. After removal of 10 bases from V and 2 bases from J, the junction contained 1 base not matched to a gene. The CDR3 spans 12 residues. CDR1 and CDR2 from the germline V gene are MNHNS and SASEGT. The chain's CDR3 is CATGQGAYEQYF. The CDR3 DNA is TGTGCCACGGGACAGGGGGCCTACGAGCAGTACTTC.

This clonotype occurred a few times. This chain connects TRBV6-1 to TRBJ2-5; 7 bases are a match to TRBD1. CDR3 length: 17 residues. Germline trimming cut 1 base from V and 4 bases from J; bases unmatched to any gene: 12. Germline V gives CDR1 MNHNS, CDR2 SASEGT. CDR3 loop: CASSEGVAQGVGETQYF. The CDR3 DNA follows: TGTGCCAGCAGTGAAGGGGTGGCTCAGGGGGTCGGAGAGACCCAGTACTTC.

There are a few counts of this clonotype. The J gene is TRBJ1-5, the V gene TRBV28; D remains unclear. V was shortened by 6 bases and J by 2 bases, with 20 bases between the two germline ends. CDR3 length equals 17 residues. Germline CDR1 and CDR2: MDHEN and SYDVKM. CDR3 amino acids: CASRPPPGQWGNQPQHF. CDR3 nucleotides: TGTGCCAGCAGACCCCCCCCCGGGCAATGGGGCAATCAGCCCCAGCATTTT.

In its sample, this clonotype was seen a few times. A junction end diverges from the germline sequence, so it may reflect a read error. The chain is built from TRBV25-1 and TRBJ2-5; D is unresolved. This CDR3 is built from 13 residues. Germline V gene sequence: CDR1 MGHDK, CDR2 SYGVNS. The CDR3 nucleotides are TGCGCTACCCGTAATGAAAAAGAAGAGACCCAGTACTTC. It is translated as CATRNEKEETQYF.

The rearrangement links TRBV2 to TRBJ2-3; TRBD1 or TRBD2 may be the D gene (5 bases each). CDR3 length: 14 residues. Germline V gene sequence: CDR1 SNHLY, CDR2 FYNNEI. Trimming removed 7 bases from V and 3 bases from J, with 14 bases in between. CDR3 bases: TGTGCCAGCAAATCGGGGCAGGGAACAGATACGCAGTATTTT. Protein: CASKSGQGTDTQYF.

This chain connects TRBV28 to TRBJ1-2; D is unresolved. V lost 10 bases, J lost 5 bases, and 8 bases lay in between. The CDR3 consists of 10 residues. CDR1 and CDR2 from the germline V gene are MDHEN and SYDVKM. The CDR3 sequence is CATQRYGYTF. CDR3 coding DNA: TGTGCCACCCAGCGGTATGGCTACACCTTC.

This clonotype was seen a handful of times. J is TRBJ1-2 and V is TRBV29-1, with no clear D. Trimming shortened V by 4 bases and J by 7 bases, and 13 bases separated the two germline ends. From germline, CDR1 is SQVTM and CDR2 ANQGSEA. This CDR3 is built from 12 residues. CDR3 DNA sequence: TGCAGCGTTGTAATACTAACTGGTGGCTACACCTTC. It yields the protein CSVVILTGGYTF.

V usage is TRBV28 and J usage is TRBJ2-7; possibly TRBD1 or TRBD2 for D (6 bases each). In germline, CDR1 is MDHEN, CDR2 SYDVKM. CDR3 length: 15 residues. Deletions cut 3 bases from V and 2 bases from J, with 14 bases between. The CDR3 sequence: CASSFLGGSTYEQYF. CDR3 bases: TGTGCCAGCAGTTTCCTCGGGGGCTCTACCTACGAGCAGTACTTC.

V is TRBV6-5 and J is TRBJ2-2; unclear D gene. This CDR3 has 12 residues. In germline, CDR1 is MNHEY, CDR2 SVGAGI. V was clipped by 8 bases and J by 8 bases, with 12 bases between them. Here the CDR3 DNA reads TGTGCCAGCCTAAGGGAATCGGGGGAGCTGTTTTTT. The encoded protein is CASLRESGELFF.

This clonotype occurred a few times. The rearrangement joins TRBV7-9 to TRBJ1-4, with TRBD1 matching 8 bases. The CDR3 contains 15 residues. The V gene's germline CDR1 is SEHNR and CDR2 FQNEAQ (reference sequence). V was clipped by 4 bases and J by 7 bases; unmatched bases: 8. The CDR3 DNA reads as TGTGCCAGCAGCTCGACAGGGGTTGGGGGTGAAAAACTGTTTTTT. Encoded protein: CASSSTGVGGEKLFF.

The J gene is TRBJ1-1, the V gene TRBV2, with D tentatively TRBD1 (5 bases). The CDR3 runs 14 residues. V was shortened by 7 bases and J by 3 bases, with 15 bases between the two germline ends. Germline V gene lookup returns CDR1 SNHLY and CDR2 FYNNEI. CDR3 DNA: TGTGCCAGCACTCCTAGGCGGGGGTACACTGAAGCTTTCTTT. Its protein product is CASTPRRGYTEAFF.

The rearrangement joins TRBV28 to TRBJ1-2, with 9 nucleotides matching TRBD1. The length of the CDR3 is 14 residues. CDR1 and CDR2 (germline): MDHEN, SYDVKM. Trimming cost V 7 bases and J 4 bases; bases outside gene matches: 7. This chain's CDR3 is CASMLLTGGYGYTF. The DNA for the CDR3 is TGTGCCAGCATGTTACTGACAGGGGGCTATGGCTACACCTTC.

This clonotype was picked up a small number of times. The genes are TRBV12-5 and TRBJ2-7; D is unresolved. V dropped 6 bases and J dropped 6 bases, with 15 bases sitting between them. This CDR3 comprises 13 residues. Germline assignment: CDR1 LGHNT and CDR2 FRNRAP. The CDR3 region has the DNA TGTGCTAGTGGACCCCTCGAGATTCTCGAGCAGTACTTC. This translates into CASGPLEILEQYF.

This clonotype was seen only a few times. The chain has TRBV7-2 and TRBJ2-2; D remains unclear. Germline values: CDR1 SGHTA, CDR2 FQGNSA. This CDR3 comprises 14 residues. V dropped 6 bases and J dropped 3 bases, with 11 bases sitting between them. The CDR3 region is CASSGSGHTGELFF. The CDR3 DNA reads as TGTGCCAGCAGTGGGTCCGGACACACCGGGGAGCTGTTTTTT.

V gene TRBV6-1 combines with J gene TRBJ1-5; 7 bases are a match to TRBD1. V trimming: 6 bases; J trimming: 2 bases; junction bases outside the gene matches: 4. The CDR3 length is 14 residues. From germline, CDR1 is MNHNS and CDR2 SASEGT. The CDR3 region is CASRHRGGNQPQHF. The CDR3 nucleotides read TGTGCCAGCAGACACAGGGGCGGCAATCAGCCCCAGCATTTT.

The CDR3 DNA sequence: TGTGCCAGTTCGGACAGGGGAAGGAGTAGCAATCAGCCCCAGCATTTT. This codes for CASSDRGRSSNQPQHF. The rearrangement joins TRBV19 to TRBJ1-5; 9 nucleotides line up with TRBD1. V was pared by 8 bases and J by 0 bases, with 8 bases of the junction left unmatched. From germline, CDR1 is LNHDA and CDR2 SQIVND (reference sequence). This CDR3 is 16 amino acids long.

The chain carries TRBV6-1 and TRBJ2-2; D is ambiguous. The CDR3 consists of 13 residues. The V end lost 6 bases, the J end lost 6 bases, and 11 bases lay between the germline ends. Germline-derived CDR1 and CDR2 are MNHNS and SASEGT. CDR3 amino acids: CASRTTVSGELFF. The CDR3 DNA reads TGTGCCAGCAGAACCACAGTTTCCGGGGAGCTGTTTTTT.

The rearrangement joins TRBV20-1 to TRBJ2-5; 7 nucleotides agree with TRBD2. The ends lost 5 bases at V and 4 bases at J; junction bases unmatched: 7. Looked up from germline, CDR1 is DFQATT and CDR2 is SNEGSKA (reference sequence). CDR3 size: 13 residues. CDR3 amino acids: CSAPWGGGETQYF. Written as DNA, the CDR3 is TGCAGTGCTCCCTGGGGCGGGGGAGAGACCCAGTACTTC.